The source of this TCR beta chain is a study of regulatory T cells in long-lasting Graves disease. Time point: newly diagnosed GD, antithyroid drugs for less than 3 months. Isolated PBMC RNA provided the starting material for the TCR library. Library construction for TCR beta used iRepertoire HTBI primers and Arm-PCR of CDR3 regions. TCRdb processed the multiplex PCR reads anew with MiXCR; each CDR3 protein has one entry. The top ten clones hold about 8.9% of a sample with 520,000 or so distinct CDR3 sequences, 12% of them seen once. The CDR3 length is 14 residues. Trimming left V 1 base short and J 3 bases short, with 10 bases between. CDR1 is SGHNT and CDR2 is YENEEA in the germline V gene. A further study also used this sample, focusing on T cells in Graves' hyperthyroidism and ophthalmopathy. That paper adds: A set of HTBI primers served as the primers for a first-round RT-PCR of the TCR CDR3.

The gene calls are TRBV11-3 and TRBJ2-7, with no clear D. Sequenced material: peripheral blood mononuclear cells (PBMCs), taken at new diagnosis, from a patient treated with antithyroid drugs. This clonotype was obtained from a young woman with Graves disease. The CDR3 DNA reads as TGTGCCAGCAGCTTAGGAAATCTGGGCTACGAGCAGTACTTC. Amino acids: CASSLGNLGYEQYF.